One sample yielded the 26 T cell receptor beta chains listed below, sequenced in a study of CD8 T cells in Susac syndrome. With random hexamers, reverse transcription was performed on roughly 0.5 to 1 ug of RNA. TCRdb redid the calling of the immunoSEQ multiplex PCR reads with MiXCR, one entry per CDR3 protein. The table has about 150,000 distinct CDR3 sequences, roughly 96% seen once. Sequencing was carried out using CD8+ T cells from PBMCs. The receptors were gathered from a human donor with multiple sclerosis.

This chain connects TRBV15 to TRBJ1-2; the D gene is possibly TRBD1 (5 bases). The CDR3 runs to 14 residues. Trimming took 2 bases from V and 4 from J, leaving 11 bases between them. Germline assignment: CDR1 LNHNV and CDR2 YYDKDF (reference sequence). Here the CDR3 DNA reads TGTGCCACCAGCAGACGGAAGGGGTTCTATGGCTACACCTTC. As protein: CATSRRKGFYGYTF.

The chain combines TRBV4-2 with TRBJ1-1; possibly TRBD1 for D (5 bases). This CDR3 has 17 amino acids. Germline assignment: CDR1 LGHNA and CDR2 YNFKEQ. Trimming cost V 0 bases and J 1 base, with 15 bases left between them. CDR3 loop: CASSQDVGQGRNTEAFF. In DNA, the CDR3 is TGTGCCAGCAGCCAAGATGTCGGTCAGGGAAGGAACACTGAAGCTTTCTTT.

The genes are TRBV5-1 and TRBJ1-1; TRBD1 matches at 10 bases. V was pared by 7 bases and J by 5 bases, with 8 bases of the junction left unmatched. This CDR3 is built from 14 residues. Germline V gene data show CDR1 as SGHRS and CDR2 as YFSETQ. CDR3 protein: CASRSGTGVTEAFF. DNA of the CDR3: TGCGCCAGCCGCTCCGGGACAGGGGTTACTGAAGCTTTCTTT. Together with reference TRBV5-1 and TRBJ1-1, the CDR3 gives the full variable domain: KAGVTQTPRYLIKTRGQQVTLSCSPISGHRSVSWYQQTPGQGLQFLFEYFSETQRNKGNFPGRFSGRQFSNSRSEMNVSTLELGDSALYLCASRSGTGVTEAFFGQGTRLTVV.

This chain connects TRBV13 to TRBJ1-2; TRBD1 matches 10 bases. The V and J ends lost 5 bases and 4 bases, in that order; junction bases with no gene match: 10. CDR1 and CDR2 from the germline V gene are PRHDT and FYEKMQ (reference sequence). The CDR3 covers 16 residues. Written as DNA, the CDR3 is TGTGCCAGCAGCGCGGGACAGGGGACAATCGTCTATGGCTACACCTTC. Protein product: CASSAGQGTIVYGYTF.

The chain recombines TRBV5-8 with TRBJ2-7, with TRBD1 matching 8 bases. The CDR3 contains 15 residues. CDR1 and CDR2 (germline): SGHTS, YDEGEE. V was pared by 3 bases and J by 5 bases, with 10 bases of the junction left unmatched. The CDR3 protein is CASSSRTGSPHEQYF. The CDR3 bases are TGTGCCAGCAGCTCAAGGACAGGGTCCCCGCACGAGCAGTACTTC.

The V gene is TRBV4-1, the J gene TRBJ2-7; 11 bases fit TRBD2. The germline V gene encodes CDR1 MGHRA and CDR2 YSYEKL. V gave up 9 bases and J gave up 3 bases; unmatched junction bases: 7. The CDR3 spans 14 residues. The CDR3 loop is CASSLGLADYEQYV. In DNA, the CDR3 is TGCGCCAGTTCGTTGGGACTAGCGGACTACGAGCAGTACGTC.

The chain combines TRBV27 with TRBJ1-5, with D maybe TRBD1 (5 bases). V was shortened by 5 bases and J by 2 bases, with 13 bases between the two germline ends. Germline lookup yields CDR1 MNHEY and CDR2 SMNVEV (reference sequence). The CDR3 sequence is 15 residues long. The CDR3 reads CASSPWEGGNQPQHF. The CDR3 DNA reads TGTGCCAGCAGTCCATGGGAAGGGGGCAATCAGCCCCAGCATTTT.

This chain links TRBV15 with TRBJ2-6; the D is unclear. Deletions cut 0 bases from V and 2 bases from J, with 5 bases between. The CDR3 has 15 residues. CDR1 LNHNV and CDR2 YYDKDF come from the germline V gene (reference sequence). This CDR3 reads CATSRDGAGANVLTF. CDR3 coding DNA: TGTGCCACCAGCAGAGATGGGGCTGGGGCCAACGTCCTGACTTTC.

V usage is TRBV29-1 and J usage is TRBJ1-2, with D perhaps TRBD1 (6 bases). The V gene's germline CDR1 is SQVTM and CDR2 ANQGSEA. The CDR3 covers 15 residues. V was clipped by 0 bases and J by 2 bases, with 13 bases between them. Here the CDR3 reads CSVEDPRGANYGYTF. CDR3 DNA sequence: TGCAGCGTTGAAGATCCCAGGGGTGCGAACTATGGCTACACCTTC.

This clonotype was seen a single time. The chain couples TRBV30 to TRBJ1-2, with D perhaps matching TRBD1 (5 bases). Germline V gives CDR1 GTSNPN, CDR2 SVGIG (reference sequence). Deletions cut 5 bases from V and 4 bases from J, with 14 bases between. CDR3 length: 13 amino acids. The CDR3 nucleotides are TGTGCCTGGGGCGGGGGACGGGGCTATGGCTACACCTTC. Its translation: CAWGGGRGYGYTF. Full variable domain (remainder filled in from reference TRBV30 and TRBJ1-2): SQTIHQWPATLVQPVGSPLSLECTVEGTSNPNLYWYRQAAGRGLQLLFYSVGIGQISSEVPQNLSASRPQDRQFILSSKKLLLSDSGFYLCAWGGGRGYGYTFGSGTRLTVV.

V is TRBV12-5 and J is TRBJ1-5; 7 bases agree with TRBD1. J was trimmed by 5 bases and V by 9 bases; bases with no gene match: 10. In germline, CDR1 is LGHNT, CDR2 FRNRAP. The CDR3 has 14 amino acids. CDR3 residues: CASPRDSGDQPQHF. The CDR3 DNA is TGTGCTAGCCCACGGGACAGCGGGGATCAGCCCCAGCATTTT.

This chain joins TRBV12-5 and TRBJ1-5, with D maybe TRBD1 (5 bases). Germline CDR1 reads LGHNT; CDR2 reads FRNRAP. The CDR3 is 15 amino acids. Trimming cost V 2 bases and J 1 base, with 9 bases left between them. The CDR3 nucleotides read TGTGCTAGTGGTTTGTTAGGGGCCAGCAATCAGCCCCAGCATTTT. This sequence encodes CASGLLGASNQPQHF.

The CDR3 region is CASSPIDGNTGELFF. Here the CDR3 DNA reads TGTGCCAGCAGCCCTATCGACGGGAACACCGGGGAGCTGTTTTTT. J is TRBJ2-2 and V is TRBV7-8, with D unresolved. The germline gives CDR1 SGHVS, CDR2 FQNEAQ. The CDR3 has 15 amino acids. The V end was cut by 5 bases, the J end by 1 base, with 11 bases between. The full variable domain, its missing parts supplied by reference TRBV7-8 and TRBJ2-2, is GAGVSQSPRYKVAKRGQDVALRCDPISGHVSLFWYQQALGQGPEFLTYFQNEAQLDKSGLPSDRFFAERPEGSVSTLKIQRTQQEDSAVYLCASSPIDGNTGELFFGEGSRLTVL.

This chain uses TRBV27 with TRBJ2-7, with TRBD1 matching over 8 bases. J lost 6 bases, V lost 5 bases, and 9 bases had no gene match. The CDR3 is made up of 14 amino acids. Looked up from germline, CDR1 is MNHEY and CDR2 is SMNVEV (reference sequence). The CDR3 nucleotides read TGTGCCAGCAGTGTCAACGCAGGGGGCTCCGAGCAGTACTTC. Translated: CASSVNAGGSEQYF.

The chain combines TRBV3-1 with TRBJ2-2; tentatively, D is TRBD2 (5 bases). V lost 1 base and J 0 bases, leaving 15 bases between the germline ends. The CDR3 extends over 18 amino acids. Germline V gives CDR1 LGHDT, CDR2 YNNKEL (reference sequence). The DNA for the CDR3 is TGTGCCAGCAGCCAAGTTCCCGGACTGGAAGCGAACACCGGGGAGCTGTTTTTT. Amino acid sequence: CASSQVPGLEANTGELFF. Together with reference TRBV3-1 and TRBJ2-2, the CDR3 gives the full variable domain: DTAVSQTPKYLVTQMGNDKSIKCEQNLGHDTMYWYKQDSKKFLKIMFSYNNKELIINETVPNRFSPKSPDKAHLNLHINSLELGDSAVYFCASSQVPGLEANTGELFFGEGSRLTVL.

The CDR3 DNA is TGTGCCACCCTATTTAACACCGGGGAGCTGTTTTTT. It encodes CATLFNTGELFF. This chain links TRBV12-3 or TRBV12-4 with TRBJ2-2; D ambiguous. V lost 10 bases and J lost 2, with 8 bases in between. The CDR3 length is 12 residues.

The chain couples TRBV28 to TRBJ1-5, with D unresolved. The V gene's germline CDR1 is MDHEN and CDR2 SYDVKM. V was trimmed by 3 bases and J by 7 bases, leaving 10 bases between them. This CDR3 comprises 13 residues. The CDR3 sequence: CASSLTLWQPQHF. CDR3 DNA sequence: TGTGCCAGCAGTTTGACCCTCTGGCAGCCCCAGCATTTT.

This clonotype was observed a single time. This chain uses TRBV27 with TRBJ1-5; D gene unclear. In germline, CDR1 is MNHEY, CDR2 SMNVEV (reference sequence). The length of the CDR3 is 13 residues. V was cut by 8 bases and J by 1 base, with 9 bases left in between. The CDR3 loop is CASGVASNQPQHF. The CDR3 nucleotides read TGTGCCAGCGGGGTAGCGAGCAATCAGCCCCAGCATTTT.

This chain connects TRBV15 to TRBJ2-7, with 8 bases matching TRBD1. Germline V gene lookup returns CDR1 LNHNV and CDR2 YYDKDF (reference sequence). J gave up 6 bases and V 3 bases, and 4 bases lay outside the gene matches. CDR3 length: 13 amino acids. As DNA, the CDR3 is TGTGCCACCAGCAGGGACAGGGTAAGCGAGCAGTACGTC. Encoded protein: CATSRDRVSEQYV.

The V and J genes are TRBV12-3 or TRBV12-4 and TRBJ2-5; perhaps D is TRBD1 or TRBD2 (6 bases each). The CDR3 covers 15 residues. V lost 7 bases to trimming and J lost 7 bases, with 22 bases between them. The CDR3 reads CASNKPQGGRMTQYF. The CDR3 DNA reads as TGTGCCAGCAATAAGCCTCAAGGGGGGAGAATGACCCAGTACTTC.

This chain joins TRBV27 and TRBJ1-1; D is possibly TRBD1 (5 bases). Germline values: CDR1 MNHEY, CDR2 SMNVEV (reference sequence). The V gene lost 3 bases and the J gene lost 5 bases, with 10 bases spanning the gap. CDR3 length equals 13 residues. The CDR3 DNA sequence: TGTGCCAGCAGTTTCCTTCAGGGAACTGAAGCTTTCTTT. Amino acids: CASSFLQGTEAFF.

This chain links TRBV5-1 with TRBJ2-1; D possibly corresponds to TRBD1 (6 bases). Germline loops: CDR1 SGHRS, CDR2 YFSETQ. V was trimmed by 0 bases and J by 5 bases, leaving 9 bases between them. CDR3 length: 14 amino acids. Here the CDR3 DNA reads TGCGCCAGCAGCTTGGTTCCAGGGGACAATGAGCAGTTCTTC. Protein: CASSLVPGDNEQFF.

The chain has TRBV5-1 and TRBJ2-5; weak D call: TRBD1 (5 bases). The germline V gene encodes CDR1 SGHRS and CDR2 YFSETQ. V lost 2 bases and J 3 bases, leaving 11 bases between the germline ends. This CDR3 is built from 14 residues. CDR3 amino acids: CASSFPGYEETQYF. The CDR3 nucleotides are TGCGCCAGCAGCTTTCCAGGGTACGAAGAGACCCAGTACTTC.

The J gene is TRBJ2-7, the V gene TRBV7-9; D gene uncertain. V shed 5 bases and J shed 1 base, with 9 bases lying between them. The CDR3 totals 13 residues. Germline-derived CDR1 and CDR2 are SEHNR and FQNEAQ (reference sequence). This chain's CDR3 is CASSPRISYEQYF. CDR3 nucleotides: TGTGCCAGCAGCCCTCGTATATCCTACGAGCAGTACTTC.

The V call is TRBV29-1, the J call TRBJ2-2; unclear D gene. The CDR3 is 12 residues long. The V gene lost 6 bases and the J gene lost 1 base, with 6 bases spanning the gap. Per germline, CDR1 SQVTM and CDR2 ANQGSEA. CDR3 in amino acids: CSVGVNTGELFF. As DNA, the CDR3 is TGCAGCGTAGGAGTGAACACCGGGGAGCTGTTTTTT.

V is TRBV30 and J is TRBJ2-5; 12 bases agree with TRBD2. The CDR3 consists of 14 residues. Germline V gene sequence: CDR1 GTSNPN, CDR2 SVGIG (reference sequence). V shed 4 bases, J shed 2 bases, and the junction held 2 bases outside the gene matches. Here the CDR3 reads CAWTSGGGQETQYF. The CDR3 DNA is TGTGCCTGGACTAGCGGGGGGGGACAAGAGACCCAGTACTTC.